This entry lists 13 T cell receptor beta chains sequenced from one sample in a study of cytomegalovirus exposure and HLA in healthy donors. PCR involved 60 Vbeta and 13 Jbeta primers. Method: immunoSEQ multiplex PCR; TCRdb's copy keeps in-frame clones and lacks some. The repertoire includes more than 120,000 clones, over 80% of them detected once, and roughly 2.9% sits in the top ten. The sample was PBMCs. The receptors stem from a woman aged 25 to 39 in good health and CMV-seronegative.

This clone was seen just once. DNA for the CDR3: TGTGCCAGCAGGCCCAGGGATACCAACTATGGCTACACCTTC. It codes for CASRPRDTNYGYTF. V usage is TRBV6-5 and J usage is TRBJ1-2, with TRBD1 as a possible D gene (5 bases). Between the trimmed V and J ends, which lost 6 bases and 2 bases, there was a span of 13 bases. CDR3 length: 14 amino acids. The germline CDR1 and CDR2 sequences are MNHEY and SVGAGI.

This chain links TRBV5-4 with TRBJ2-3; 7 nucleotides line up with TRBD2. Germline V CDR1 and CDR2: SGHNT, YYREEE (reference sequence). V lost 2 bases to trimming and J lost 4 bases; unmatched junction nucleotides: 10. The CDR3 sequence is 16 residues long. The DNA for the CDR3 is TGTGCCAGCAGCTTAGACGTCCGCGGGAGTGCAGATACGCAGTATTTT. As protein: CASSLDVRGSADTQYF.

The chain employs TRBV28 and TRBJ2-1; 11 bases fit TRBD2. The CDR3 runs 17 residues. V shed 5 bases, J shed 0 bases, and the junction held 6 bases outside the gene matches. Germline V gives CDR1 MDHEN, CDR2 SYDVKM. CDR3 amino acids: CASSGLAGGSSYNEQFF. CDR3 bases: TGTGCCAGCAGTGGTCTAGCGGGAGGCTCCTCCTACAATGAGCAGTTCTTC.

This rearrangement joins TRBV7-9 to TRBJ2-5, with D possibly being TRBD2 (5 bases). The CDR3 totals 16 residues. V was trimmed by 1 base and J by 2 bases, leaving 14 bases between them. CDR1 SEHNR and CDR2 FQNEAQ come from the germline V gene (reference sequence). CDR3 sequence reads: CASSLGSGGLQETQYF. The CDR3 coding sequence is TGTGCCAGCAGCTTAGGGAGTGGAGGTCTACAAGAGACCCAGTACTTC. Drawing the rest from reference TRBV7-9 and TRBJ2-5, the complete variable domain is DTGVSQNPRHKITKRGQNVTFRCDPISEHNRLYWYRQTLGQGPEFLTYFQNEAQLEKSRLLSDRFSAERPKGSFSTLEIQRTEQGDSAMYLCASSLGSGGLQETQYFGPGTRLLVL.

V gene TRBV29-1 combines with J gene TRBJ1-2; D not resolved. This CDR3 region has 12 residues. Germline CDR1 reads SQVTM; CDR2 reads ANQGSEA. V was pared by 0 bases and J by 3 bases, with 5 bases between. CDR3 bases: TGCAGCGTTGAAGACAGTCACTATGGCTACACCTTC. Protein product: CSVEDSHYGYTF.

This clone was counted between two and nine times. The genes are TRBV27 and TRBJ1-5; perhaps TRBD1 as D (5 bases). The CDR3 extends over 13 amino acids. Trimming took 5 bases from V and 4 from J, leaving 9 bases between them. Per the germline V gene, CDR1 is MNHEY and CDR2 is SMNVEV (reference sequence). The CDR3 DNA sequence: TGTGCCAGCAGTCTGGGGCAGAATCAGCCCCAGCATTTT. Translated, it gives CASSLGQNQPQHF.

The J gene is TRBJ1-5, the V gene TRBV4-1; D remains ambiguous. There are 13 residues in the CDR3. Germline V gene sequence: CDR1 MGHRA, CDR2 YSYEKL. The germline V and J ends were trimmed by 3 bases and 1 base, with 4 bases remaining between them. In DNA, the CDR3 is TGCGCCAGCAGCCAGGGCAGCAATCAGCCCCAGCATTTT. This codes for CASSQGSNQPQHF.

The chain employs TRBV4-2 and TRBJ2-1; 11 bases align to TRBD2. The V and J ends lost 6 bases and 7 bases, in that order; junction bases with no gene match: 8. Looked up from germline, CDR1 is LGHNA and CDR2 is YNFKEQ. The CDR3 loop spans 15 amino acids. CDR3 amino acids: CASRLTSGSSNEQFF. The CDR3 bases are TGTGCCAGCAGACTCACTAGCGGGAGCTCGAATGAGCAGTTCTTC.

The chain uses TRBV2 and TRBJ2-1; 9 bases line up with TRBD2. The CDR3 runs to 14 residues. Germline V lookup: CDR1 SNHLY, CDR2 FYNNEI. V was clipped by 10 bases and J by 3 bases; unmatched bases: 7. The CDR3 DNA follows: TGTGCCACGGTAGCGGGGGACCTCTACAATGAGCAGTTCTTC. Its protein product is CATVAGDLYNEQFF.

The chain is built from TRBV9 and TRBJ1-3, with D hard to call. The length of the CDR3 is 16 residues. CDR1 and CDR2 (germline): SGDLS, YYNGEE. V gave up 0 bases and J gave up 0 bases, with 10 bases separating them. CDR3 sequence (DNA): TGTGCCAGCAGCGTAGCGGCAGGAATCTCTGGAAACACCATATATTTT. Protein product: CASSVAAGISGNTIYF.

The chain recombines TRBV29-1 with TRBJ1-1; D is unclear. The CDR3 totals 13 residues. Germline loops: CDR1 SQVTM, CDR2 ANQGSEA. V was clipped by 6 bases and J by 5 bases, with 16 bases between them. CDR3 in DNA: TGCAGCGTCTCTTACTTTGCCGGTACTGAAGCTTTCTTT. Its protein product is CSVSYFAGTEAFF.

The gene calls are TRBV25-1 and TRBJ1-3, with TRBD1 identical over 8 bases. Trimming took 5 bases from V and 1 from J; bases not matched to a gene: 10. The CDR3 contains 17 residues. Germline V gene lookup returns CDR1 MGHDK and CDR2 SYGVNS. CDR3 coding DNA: TGTGCCAGCAGTATTCCCAGGGGGCGCGGATCTGGAAACACCATATATTTT. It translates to CASSIPRGRGSGNTIYF.

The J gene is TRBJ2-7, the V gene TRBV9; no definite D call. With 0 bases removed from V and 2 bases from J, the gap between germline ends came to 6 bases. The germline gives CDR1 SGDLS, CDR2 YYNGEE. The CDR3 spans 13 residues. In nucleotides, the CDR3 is TGTGCCAGCAGCGTAGGGTCGGCCTACGAGCAGTACTTC. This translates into CASSVGSAYEQYF.